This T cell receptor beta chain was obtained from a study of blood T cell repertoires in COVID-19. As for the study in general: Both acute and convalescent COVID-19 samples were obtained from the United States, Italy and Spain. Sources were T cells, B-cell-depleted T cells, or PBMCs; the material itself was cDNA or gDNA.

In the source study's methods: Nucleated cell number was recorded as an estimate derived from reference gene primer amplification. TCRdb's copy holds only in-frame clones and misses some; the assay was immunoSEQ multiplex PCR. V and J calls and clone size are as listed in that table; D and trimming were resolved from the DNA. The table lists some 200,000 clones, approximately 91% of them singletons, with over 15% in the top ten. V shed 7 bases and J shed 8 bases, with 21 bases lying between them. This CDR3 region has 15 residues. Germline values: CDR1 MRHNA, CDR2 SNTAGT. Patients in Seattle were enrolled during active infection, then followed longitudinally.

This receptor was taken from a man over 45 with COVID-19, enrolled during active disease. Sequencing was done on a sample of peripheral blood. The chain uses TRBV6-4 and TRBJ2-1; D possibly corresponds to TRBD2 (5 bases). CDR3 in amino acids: CASTLWRTVTHEQFF. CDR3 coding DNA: TGTGCCAGCACATTATGGAGGACGGTGACCCATGAGCAGTTCTTC.